Listed here are 3 T cell receptor beta chains from one sample, sequenced in a study of blood T cell repertoires in COVID-19. The method was immunoSEQ multiplex PCR; TCRdb's version includes in-frame clones alone and lacks a portion of them. The table lists approximately 260,000 clones, about 86% of them singletons, with roughly 3.3% in the top ten. Material for sequencing was PBMCs or T cells enriched from blood (not recorded which). These receptors were obtained from a woman between 40 and 50 years old with acute COVID-19.

The rearrangement joins TRBV6-1 to TRBJ2-3; weak D call: TRBD1 (5 bases). This CDR3 is built from 17 residues. Germline CDR1 MNHNS, CDR2 SASEGT. Trimming cost V 1 base and J 2 bases, with 16 bases left between them. This CDR3 is CASSEEGDRLYTDTQYF. The CDR3 nucleotides are TGTGCCAGCAGTGAAGAAGGAGACAGATTATACACAGATACGCAGTATTTT.

The chain has TRBV5-1 and TRBJ2-7; 7 bases fit TRBD2. Per the germline V gene, CDR1 is SGHRS and CDR2 is YFSETQ. The CDR3 runs to 15 residues. The V and J ends lost 0 bases and 7 bases, in that order; junction bases with no gene match: 10. The DNA for the CDR3 is TGCGCCAGCAGCTTGGCCTTCGGCGGGAGCGGAGAGCAGTACTTC. Its protein is CASSLAFGGSGEQYF.

The rearrangement links TRBV7-9 to TRBJ2-3, with 8 bases identical to TRBD2. The CDR3 sequence is 19 residues long. After removal of 3 bases from V and 1 base from J, the junction contained 15 bases not matched to a gene. Germline loops: CDR1 SEHNR, CDR2 FQNEAQ (reference sequence). CDR3 sequence: CASSLGAGDALSGTDTQYF. The CDR3 nucleotides are TGTGCCAGCAGCTTGGGAGCGGGAGACGCCCTGTCGGGCACAGATACGCAGTATTTT.